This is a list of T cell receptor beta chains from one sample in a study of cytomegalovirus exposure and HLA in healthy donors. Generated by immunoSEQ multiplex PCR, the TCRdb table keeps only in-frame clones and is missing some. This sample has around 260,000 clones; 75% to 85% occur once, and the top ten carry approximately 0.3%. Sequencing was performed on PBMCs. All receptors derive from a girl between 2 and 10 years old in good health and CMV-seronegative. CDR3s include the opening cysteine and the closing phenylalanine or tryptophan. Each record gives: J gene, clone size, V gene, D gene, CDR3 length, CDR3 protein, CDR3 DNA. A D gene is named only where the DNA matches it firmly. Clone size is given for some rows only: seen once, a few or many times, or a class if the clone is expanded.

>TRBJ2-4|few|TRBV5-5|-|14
CASSLSLAKNIQYF
TGTGCCAGCAGCTTGTCACTAGCCAAAAACATTCAGTACTTC
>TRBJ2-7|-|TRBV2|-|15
CASSEQVSFSYEQYF
TGTGCCAGCAGCGAACAGGTTTCATTCTCCTACGAGCAGTACTTC
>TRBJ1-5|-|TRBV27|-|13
CASSERVYQPQHF
TGTGCCAGCAGCGAACGGGTCTATCAGCCCCAGCATTTT
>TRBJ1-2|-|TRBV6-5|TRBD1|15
CASSVEQGIGYGYTF
TGTGCCAGCAGTGTAGAACAGGGGATTGGCTATGGCTACACCTTC
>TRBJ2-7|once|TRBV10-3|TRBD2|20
CAISESYLAGAFRPAYEQYF
TGTGCCATCAGTGAGTCGTATCTAGCGGGAGCTTTTCGGCCGGCCTATGAGCAGTACTTC
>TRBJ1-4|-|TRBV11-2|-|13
CASSQGLDEKLFF
TGTGCCAGCAGCCAGGGACTCGATGAAAAACTGTTTTTT
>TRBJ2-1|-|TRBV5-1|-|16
CASSLGFLTENNEQFF
TGCGCCAGCAGCTTGGGGTTTTTGACAGAAAATAATGAGCAGTTCTTC
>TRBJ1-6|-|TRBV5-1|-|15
CASSLSPGPNSPLHF
TGCGCCAGCAGCTTGTCGCCAGGGCCCAATTCACCCCTCCACTTT
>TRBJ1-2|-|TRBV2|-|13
CASRQQLNYGYTF
TGTGCCAGCAGGCAACAGCTTAACTATGGCTACACCTTC
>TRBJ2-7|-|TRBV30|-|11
CAWSPRDEQYF
TGTGCCTGGAGCCCACGGGACGAGCAGTACTTC
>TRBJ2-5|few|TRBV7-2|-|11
CASSNQETQYF
TGTGCCAGCAGTAATCAAGAGACCCAGTACTTC
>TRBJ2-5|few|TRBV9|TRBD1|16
CASSVGGGTGGETQYF
TGTGCCAGCAGCGTAGGTGGGGGGACAGGGGGGGAGACCCAGTACTTC
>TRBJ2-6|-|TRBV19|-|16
CASSRDSGSGANVLTF
TGTGCCAGTAGTCGCGACTCCGGCTCTGGGGCCAACGTCCTGACTTTC
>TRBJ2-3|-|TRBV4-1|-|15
CASSFRDSKDDTQYF
TGCGCCAGCAGCTTCCGGGACTCCAAAGATGATACGCAGTATTTT
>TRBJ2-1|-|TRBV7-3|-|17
CASSSPDRYGGASEQFF
TGTGCCAGCAGCTCCCCGGATCGATATGGGGGGGCCAGTGAGCAGTTCTTC
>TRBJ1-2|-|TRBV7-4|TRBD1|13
CASSTDRVDGYTF
TGTGCCAGCAGCACGGACAGGGTGGATGGCTACACCTTC
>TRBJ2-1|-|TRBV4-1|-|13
CASSGSGYNEQFF
TGCGCCAGCAGCGGTTCAGGCTACAATGAGCAGTTCTTC
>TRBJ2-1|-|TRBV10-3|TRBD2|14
CAIRSRGGINEQFF
TGTGCCATCAGGTCACGGGGGGGCATCAATGAGCAGTTCTTC
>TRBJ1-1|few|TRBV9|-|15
CASSVAGRVTTEAFF
TGTGCCAGCAGCGTAGCTGGCAGGGTTACGACTGAAGCTTTCTTT
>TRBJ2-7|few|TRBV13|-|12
CASSFSSYEQYF
TGTGCCAGCAGCTTCTCCAGCTACGAGCAGTACTTC
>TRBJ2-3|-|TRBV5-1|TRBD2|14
CASSAAGGTDTQYF
TGCGCCAGCAGCGCAGCGGGGGGGACAGATACGCAGTATTTT
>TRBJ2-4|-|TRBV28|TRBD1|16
CASSKTGGMTKNIQYF
TGTGCCAGCAGTAAAACAGGGGGCATGACCAAAAACATTCAGTACTTC
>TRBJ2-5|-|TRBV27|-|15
CASSLRRGGGETQYF
TGTGCCAGCAGTTTAAGGAGGGGGGGCGGGGAGACCCAGTACTTC
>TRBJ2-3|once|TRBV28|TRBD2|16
CASGRLAGFRTDTQYF
TGTGCCAGCGGGAGACTAGCGGGTTTTAGAACAGATACGCAGTATTTT
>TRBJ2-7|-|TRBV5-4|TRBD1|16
CASSQGQGSLGYEQYF
TGTGCCAGCAGCCAAGGACAGGGTTCTTTGGGTTACGAGCAGTACTTC
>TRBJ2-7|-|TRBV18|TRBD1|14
CASSPRQGLAEQYF
TGTGCCAGCTCACCTCGACAGGGGTTGGCCGAGCAGTACTTC
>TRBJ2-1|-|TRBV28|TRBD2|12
CASSTGGGEQFF
TGTGCCAGCAGTACCGGGGGGGGTGAGCAGTTCTTC